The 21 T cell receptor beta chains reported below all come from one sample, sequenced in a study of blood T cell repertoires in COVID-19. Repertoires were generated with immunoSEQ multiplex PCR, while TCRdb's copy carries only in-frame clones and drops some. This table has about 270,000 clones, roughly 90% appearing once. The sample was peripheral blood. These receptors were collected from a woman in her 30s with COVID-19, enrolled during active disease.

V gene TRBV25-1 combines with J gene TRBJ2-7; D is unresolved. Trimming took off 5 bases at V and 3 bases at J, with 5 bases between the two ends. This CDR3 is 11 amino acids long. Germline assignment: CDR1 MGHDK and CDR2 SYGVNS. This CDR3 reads CASSLIYEQYF. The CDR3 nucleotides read TGTGCCAGCAGTCTTATCTACGAGCAGTACTTC.

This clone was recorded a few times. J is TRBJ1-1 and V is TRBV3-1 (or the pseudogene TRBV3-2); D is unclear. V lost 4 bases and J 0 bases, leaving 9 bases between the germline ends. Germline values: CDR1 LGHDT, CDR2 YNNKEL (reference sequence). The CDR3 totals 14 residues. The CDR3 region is CASSLTWLNTEAFF. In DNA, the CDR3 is TGTGCCAGCAGCCTCACATGGCTGAACACTGAAGCTTTCTTT.

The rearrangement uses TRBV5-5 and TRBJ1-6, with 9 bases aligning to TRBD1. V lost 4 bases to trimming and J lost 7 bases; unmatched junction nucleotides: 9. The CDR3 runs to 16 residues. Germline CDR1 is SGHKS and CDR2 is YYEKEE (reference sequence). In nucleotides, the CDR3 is TGTGCCAGCAGCCCGAGTCCGGGACAGGGAAATTCACCCCTCCACTTT. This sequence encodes CASSPSPGQGNSPLHF.

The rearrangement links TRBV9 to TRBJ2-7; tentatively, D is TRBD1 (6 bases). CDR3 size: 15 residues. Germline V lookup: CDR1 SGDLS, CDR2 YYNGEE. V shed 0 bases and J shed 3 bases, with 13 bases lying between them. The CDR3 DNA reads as TGTGCCAGCAGCGTAGATAGTACAGGGATCTACGAGCAGTACTTC. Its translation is CASSVDSTGIYEQYF. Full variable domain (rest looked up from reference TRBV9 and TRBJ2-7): DSGVTQTPKHLITATGQRVTLRCSPRSGDLSVYWYQQSLDQGLQFLIQYYNGEERAKGNILERFSAQQFPDLHSELNLSSLELGDSALYFCASSVDSTGIYEQYFGPGTRLTVT.

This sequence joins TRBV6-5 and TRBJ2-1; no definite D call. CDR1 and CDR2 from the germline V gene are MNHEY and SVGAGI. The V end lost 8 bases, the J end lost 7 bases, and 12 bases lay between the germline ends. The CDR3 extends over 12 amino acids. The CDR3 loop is CASRALGNEQFF. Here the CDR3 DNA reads TGTGCCAGCCGAGCTCTCGGGAATGAGCAGTTCTTC.

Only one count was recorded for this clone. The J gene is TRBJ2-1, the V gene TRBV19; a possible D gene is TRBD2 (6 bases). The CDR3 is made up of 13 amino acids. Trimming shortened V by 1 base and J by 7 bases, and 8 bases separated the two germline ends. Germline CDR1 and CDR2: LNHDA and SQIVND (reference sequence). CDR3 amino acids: CASSIGGVNEQFF. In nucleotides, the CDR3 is TGTGCCAGTAGTATAGGCGGGGTTAATGAGCAGTTCTTC. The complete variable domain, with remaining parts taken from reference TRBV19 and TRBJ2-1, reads DGGITQSPKYLFRKEGQNVTLSCEQNLNHDAMYWYRQDPGQGLRLIYYSQIVNDFQKGDIAEGYSVSREKKESFPLTVTSAQKNPTAFYLCASSIGGVNEQFFGPGTRLTVL.

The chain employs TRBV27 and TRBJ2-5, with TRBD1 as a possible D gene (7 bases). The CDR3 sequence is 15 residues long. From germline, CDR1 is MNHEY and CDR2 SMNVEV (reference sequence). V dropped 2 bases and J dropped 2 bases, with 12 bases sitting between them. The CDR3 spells CASSLRGTAQETQYF. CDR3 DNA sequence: TGTGCCAGCAGTTTACGGGGGACAGCGCAAGAGACCCAGTACTTC.

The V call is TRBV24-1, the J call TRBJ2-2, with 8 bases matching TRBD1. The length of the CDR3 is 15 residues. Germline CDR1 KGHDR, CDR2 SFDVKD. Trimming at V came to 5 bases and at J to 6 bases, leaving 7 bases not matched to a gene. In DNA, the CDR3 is TGTGCCACCAGTGCCCGGACAGGGCGGGCCGGGGAGCTGTTTTTT. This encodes CATSARTGRAGELFF.

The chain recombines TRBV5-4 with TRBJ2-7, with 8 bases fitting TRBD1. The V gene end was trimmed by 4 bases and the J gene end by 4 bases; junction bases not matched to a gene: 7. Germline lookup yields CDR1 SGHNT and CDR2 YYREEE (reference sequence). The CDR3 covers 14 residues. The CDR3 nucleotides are TGTGCCAGCAGCCCGACAGGGGAACCTTACGAGCAGTACTTC. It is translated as CASSPTGEPYEQYF.

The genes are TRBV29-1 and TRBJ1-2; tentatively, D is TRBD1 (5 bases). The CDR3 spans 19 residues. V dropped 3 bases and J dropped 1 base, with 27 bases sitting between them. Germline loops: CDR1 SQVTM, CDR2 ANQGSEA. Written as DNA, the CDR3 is TGCAGCGTTGATTTTCCCCCCGGGGGACGGGCCAATTATAACTATGGCTACACCTTC. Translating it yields CSVDFPPGGRANYNYGYTF.

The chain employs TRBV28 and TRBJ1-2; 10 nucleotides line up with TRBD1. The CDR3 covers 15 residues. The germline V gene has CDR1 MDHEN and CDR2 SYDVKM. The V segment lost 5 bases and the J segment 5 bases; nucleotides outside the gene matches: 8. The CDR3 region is CASSPRTGGMYGYTF. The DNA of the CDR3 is TGTGCCAGCAGTCCCCGGACAGGGGGTATGTATGGCTACACCTTC.

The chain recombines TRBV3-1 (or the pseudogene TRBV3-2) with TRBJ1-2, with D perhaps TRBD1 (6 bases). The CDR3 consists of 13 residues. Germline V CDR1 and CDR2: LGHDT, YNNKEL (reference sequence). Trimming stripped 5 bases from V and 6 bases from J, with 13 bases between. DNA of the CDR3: TGTGCCAGCAGCACCCGACAGGCCCATGGCTACACCTTC. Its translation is CASSTRQAHGYTF.

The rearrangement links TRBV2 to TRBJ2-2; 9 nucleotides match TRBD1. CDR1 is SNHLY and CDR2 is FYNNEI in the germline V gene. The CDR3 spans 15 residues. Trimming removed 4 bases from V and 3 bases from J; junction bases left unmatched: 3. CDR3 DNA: TGTGCCAGCAGTGGGACAGGGGCGGACACCGGGGAGCTGTTTTTT. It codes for CASSGTGADTGELFF.

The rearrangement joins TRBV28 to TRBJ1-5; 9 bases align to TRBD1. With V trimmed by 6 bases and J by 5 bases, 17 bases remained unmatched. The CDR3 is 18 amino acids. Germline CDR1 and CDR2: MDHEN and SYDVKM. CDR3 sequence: CASRNPGQGAGIHQPQHF. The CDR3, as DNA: TGTGCCAGCAGGAATCCGGGACAGGGAGCGGGGATTCATCAGCCCCAGCATTTT.

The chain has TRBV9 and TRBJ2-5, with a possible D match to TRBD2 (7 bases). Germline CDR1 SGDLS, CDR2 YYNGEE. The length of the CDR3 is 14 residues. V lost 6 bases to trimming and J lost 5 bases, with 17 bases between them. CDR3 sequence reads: CASTRGAGRETQYF. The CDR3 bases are TGTGCCAGCACCCGGGGGGCGGGAAGGGAGACCCAGTACTTC.

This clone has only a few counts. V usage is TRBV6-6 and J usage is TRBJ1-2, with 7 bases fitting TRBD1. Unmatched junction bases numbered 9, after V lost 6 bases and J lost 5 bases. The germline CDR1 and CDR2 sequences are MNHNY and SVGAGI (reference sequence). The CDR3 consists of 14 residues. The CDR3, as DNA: TGTGCCAGCAGCCCGGACAGGTTTAGATATGGCTACACCTTC. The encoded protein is CASSPDRFRYGYTF.

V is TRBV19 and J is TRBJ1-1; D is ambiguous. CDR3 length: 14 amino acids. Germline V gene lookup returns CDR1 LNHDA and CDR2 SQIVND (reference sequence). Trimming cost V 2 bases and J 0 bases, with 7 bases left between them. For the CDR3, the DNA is TGTGCCAGTAGTATAACAGACATGAACACTGAAGCTTTCTTT. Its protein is CASSITDMNTEAFF.

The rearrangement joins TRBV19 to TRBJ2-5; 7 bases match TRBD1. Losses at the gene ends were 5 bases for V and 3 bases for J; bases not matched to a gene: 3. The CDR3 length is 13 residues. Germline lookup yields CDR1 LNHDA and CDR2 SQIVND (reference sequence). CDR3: CASSFTGEETQYF. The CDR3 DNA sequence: TGTGCCAGTAGTTTTACAGGGGAAGAGACCCAGTACTTC.

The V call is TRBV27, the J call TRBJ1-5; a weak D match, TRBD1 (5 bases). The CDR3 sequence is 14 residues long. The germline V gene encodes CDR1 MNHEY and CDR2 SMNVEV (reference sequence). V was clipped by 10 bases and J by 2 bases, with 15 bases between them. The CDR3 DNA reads TGTGCCACAACGGGGGGAGGCGGCAATCAGCCCCAGCATTTT. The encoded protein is CATTGGGGNQPQHF.

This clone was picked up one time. The CDR3 region has the DNA TGTGCCAGCGGGGAGCGGGGGGAAAGGAAAGAGACCCAGTACTTC. This sequence encodes CASGERGERKETQYF. This chain links TRBV2 with TRBJ2-5, with TRBD2 matching over 9 bases. The junction had 10 bases not matched to a gene; V was cut back by 8 bases and J by 3 bases. CDR1 is SNHLY and CDR2 is FYNNEI in the germline V gene. The CDR3 totals 15 residues.

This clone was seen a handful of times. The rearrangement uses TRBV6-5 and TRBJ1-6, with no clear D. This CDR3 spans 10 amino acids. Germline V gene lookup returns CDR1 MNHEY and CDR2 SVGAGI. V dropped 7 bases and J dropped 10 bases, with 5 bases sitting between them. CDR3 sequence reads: CASNNSPLHF. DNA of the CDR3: TGTGCCAGCAACAACTCACCCCTCCACTTT.